The T cell receptor (beta chain) under discussion was sequenced for a study of blood T cell repertoires in COVID-19. Study information: COVID-19 samples collected from the United States, Italy and Spain covered acute and convalescent phases. The cDNA or gDNA used as material had been derived from T cells, B-cell-depleted T cells, or PBMCs.

Trimming shortened V by 6 bases and J by 0 bases, and 8 bases separated the two germline ends. CDR1 is LNHDA and CDR2 is SQIVND in the germline V gene (reference sequence). There are 13 residues in the CDR3. In the original workflow: It was from reference gene primer amplification that nucleated cell counts were estimated. The protocol was immunoSEQ multiplex PCR, while the TCRdb copy is restricted to in-frame clones and leaves out a portion. Clonal size and the V and J genes are those of that table, whereas D and trimming came from the DNA. This sample yields 200,000 to 300,000 clones, of which about four fifths are seen a single time; about 4.8% belongs to the top ten.

This clonotype was obtained from an older woman with acute or convalescent COVID-19. The sequenced material came from peripheral blood. The rearrangement uses TRBV19 and TRBJ1-2, with D perhaps matching TRBD1 (6 bases). CDR3 residues: CASRRQANYGYTF. CDR3 nucleotide sequence: TGTGCCAGTAGAAGACAGGCTAACTATGGCTACACCTTC.